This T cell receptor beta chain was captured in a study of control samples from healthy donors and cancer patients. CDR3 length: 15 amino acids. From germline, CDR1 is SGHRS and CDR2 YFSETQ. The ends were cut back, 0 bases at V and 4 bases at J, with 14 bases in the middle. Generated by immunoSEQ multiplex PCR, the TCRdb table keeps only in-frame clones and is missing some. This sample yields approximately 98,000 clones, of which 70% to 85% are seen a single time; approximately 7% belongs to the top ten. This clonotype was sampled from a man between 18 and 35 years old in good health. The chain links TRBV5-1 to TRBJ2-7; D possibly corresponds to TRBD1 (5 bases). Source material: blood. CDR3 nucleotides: TGCGCCAGCAGCTTGGATTCACAGGCCTTATACGAGCAGTACTTC. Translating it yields CASSLDSQALYEQYF.